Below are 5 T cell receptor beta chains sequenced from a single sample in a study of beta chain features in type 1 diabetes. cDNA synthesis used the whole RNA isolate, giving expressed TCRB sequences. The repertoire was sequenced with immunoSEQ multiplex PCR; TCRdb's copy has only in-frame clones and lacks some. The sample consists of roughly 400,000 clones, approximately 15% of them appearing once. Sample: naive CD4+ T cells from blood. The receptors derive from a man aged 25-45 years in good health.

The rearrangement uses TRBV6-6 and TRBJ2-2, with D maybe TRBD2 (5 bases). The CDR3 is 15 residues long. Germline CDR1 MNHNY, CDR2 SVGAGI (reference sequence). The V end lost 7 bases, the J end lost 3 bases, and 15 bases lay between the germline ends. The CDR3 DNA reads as TGTGCCAGCAAAACGGATAGCGAATACACCGGGGAGCTGTTTTTT. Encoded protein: CASKTDSEYTGELFF.

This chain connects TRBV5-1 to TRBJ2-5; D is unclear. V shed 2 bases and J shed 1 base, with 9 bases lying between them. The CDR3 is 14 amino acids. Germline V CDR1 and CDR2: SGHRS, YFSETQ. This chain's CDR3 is CASSLGSSQETQYF. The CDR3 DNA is TGCGCCAGCAGCTTAGGGTCCAGCCAAGAGACCCAGTACTTC.

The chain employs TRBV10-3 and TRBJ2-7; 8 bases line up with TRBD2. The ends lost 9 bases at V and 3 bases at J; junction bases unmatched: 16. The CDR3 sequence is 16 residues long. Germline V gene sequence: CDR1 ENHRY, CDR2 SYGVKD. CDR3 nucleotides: TGTGCCATGGCTGGAGCGGGGGACCGCAACTACTACGAGCAGTACTTC. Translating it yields CAMAGAGDRNYYEQYF.

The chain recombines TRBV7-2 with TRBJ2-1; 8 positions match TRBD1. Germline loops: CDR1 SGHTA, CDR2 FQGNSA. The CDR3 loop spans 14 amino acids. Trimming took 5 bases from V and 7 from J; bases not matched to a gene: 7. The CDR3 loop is CASSIRQGWNEQFF. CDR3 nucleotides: TGTGCCAGCAGCATAAGACAGGGGTGGAATGAGCAGTTCTTC.

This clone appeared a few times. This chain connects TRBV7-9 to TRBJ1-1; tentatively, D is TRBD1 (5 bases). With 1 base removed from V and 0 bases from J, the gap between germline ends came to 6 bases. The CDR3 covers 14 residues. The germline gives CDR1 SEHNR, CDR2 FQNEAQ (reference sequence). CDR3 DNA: TGTGCCAGCAGCTTAGACAGGATGAACACTGAAGCTTTCTTT. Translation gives CASSLDRMNTEAFF.